Below are 19 T cell receptor beta chains sequenced from a single sample in a study of shared clonotypes between healthy human individuals (dated by TCRdb to the early 2020s). Library prep was done by the immunoSEQ multiplex PCR assay. TCRdb took over this immuneACCESS table, retaining in-frame rearrangements with V and J assigned. Such tables are incomplete; in checked studies, under half of the missing clones stem from an unresolved V gene, and the remainder is unexplained. The sample table records some 2.1 million clones; over 85% of these occur just once. 0.1% to 0.15% of the sample belongs to the ten largest clones. The sequenced sample was naive CD4+ T cells sorted from blood. The label giving this sample's cell subset or site can be read as: CD45RA+ positively selected. These TCRs come from a young man in good health.

This clone was observed a single time. J is TRBJ1-1 and V is TRBV19; D ambiguous. V shed 6 bases and J shed 1 base, with 3 bases lying between them. Per the germline V gene, CDR1 is LNHDA and CDR2 is SQIVND (reference sequence). This CDR3 has 11 residues. CDR3 sequence reads: CASRKNTEAFF. As DNA, the CDR3 is TGTGCCAGTAGAAAGAACACTGAAGCTTTCTTT.

The DNA for the CDR3 is TGTGCCAGCAGTACCCCTGGCGGTACCTCCTACGAGCAGTACTTC. This gives the protein CASSTPGGTSYEQYF. The rearrangement links TRBV6-5 to TRBJ2-7; D not certain. Trimming left V 5 bases short and J 0 bases short, with 14 bases between. Germline CDR1 and CDR2: MNHEY and SVGAGI. This CDR3 comprises 15 residues.

V gene TRBV11-2 combines with J gene TRBJ1-2; weak D call: TRBD1 (6 bases). CDR1 is SGHAT, CDR2 FQNNGV, per germline. This CDR3 is 13 amino acids long. V was trimmed by 5 bases and J by 6 bases, leaving 13 bases between them. The CDR3 is CASSPGAGNGYTF. CDR3 in DNA: TGTGCCAGCAGCCCGGGGGCTGGAAATGGCTACACCTTC. The whole variable domain, filled in from reference TRBV11-2 and TRBJ1-2, reads EAGVAQSPRYKIIEKRQSVAFWCNPISGHATLYWYQQILGQGPKLLIQFQNNGVVDDSQLPKDRFSAERLKGVDSTLKIQPAKLEDSAVYLCASSPGAGNGYTFGSGTRLTVV.

The V gene is TRBV5-6, the J gene TRBJ2-1; TRBD1 agrees at 7 bases. The length of the CDR3 is 16 residues. The germline CDR1 and CDR2 sequences are SGHDT and YYEEEE. V dropped 4 bases and J dropped 7; count of bases not matched to a gene: 14. CDR3 coding DNA: TGTGCCAGCAGCGGCTTAAACGACAGGGCATCAAATGAGCAGTTCTTC. Translation gives CASSGLNDRASNEQFF.

On this clone itself: Different DNA sequences within this sample yield the same CDR3. V usage is TRBV18 and J usage is TRBJ2-7; a possible D gene is TRBD1 (6 bases). The CDR3 has 13 residues. Germline-derived CDR1 and CDR2 are KGHSH and LQKENI. V lost 3 bases and J lost 6, with 12 bases in between. The CDR3 nucleotides read TGTGCCAGCTCACCTCAGGGGTCGGGCGAGCAGTACTTC. Protein sequence: CASSPQGSGEQYF.

Comment on this clone: The CDR3 end shows no conserved phenylalanine or tryptophan, and so a read error is likely. The DNA is omitted, as the CDR3 cannot be located on it reliably, and the CDR3 follows TCRdb's listing. The gene calls are TRBV2 and TRBJ1-2. Germline CDR1 reads SNHLY; CDR2 reads FYNNEI. From its first to its last residue, the CDR3 has 10 amino acids. The CDR3 is CASSLRLAII.

The genes are TRBV20-1 and TRBJ2-1, with D maybe TRBD1 (6 bases). CDR1 is DFQATT, CDR2 SNEGSKA, per germline (reference sequence). Deletions cut 1 base from V and 12 bases from J, with 10 bases between. The CDR3 extends over 11 amino acids. The CDR3 DNA reads as TGCAGTGCTAGAGCAGTAGGGGGGCAGTTCTTC. Its protein is CSARAVGGQFF.

The V gene is TRBV7-8, the J gene TRBJ1-1; 11 bases map to TRBD1. The CDR3 spans 13 residues. CDR1 and CDR2 (germline): SGHVS, FQNEAQ. The V gene end was trimmed by 10 bases and the J gene end by 5 bases; junction bases not matched to a gene: 6. CDR3: CAIADRGLTEAFF. The CDR3 DNA reads as TGTGCCATTGCGGACAGGGGGCTAACTGAAGCTTTCTTT.

This chain joins TRBV7-9 and TRBJ1-1, with D possibly TRBD1 on 5 matching bases. CDR1 and CDR2 (germline): SEHNR, FQNEAQ (reference sequence). This CDR3 has 13 residues. V lost 2 bases, J lost 5 bases, and 9 bases lay in between. In DNA, the CDR3 is TGTGCCAGCAGCTTATGGGGGGAAACTGAAGCTTTCTTT. This sequence encodes CASSLWGETEAFF.

This chain joins TRBV18 and TRBJ2-7; D gene ambiguous. The CDR3 contains 14 residues. Germline assignment: CDR1 KGHSH and CDR2 LQKENI. Trimming took off 0 bases at V and 5 bases at J, with 11 bases between the two ends. Written as DNA, the CDR3 is TGTGCCAGCTCACCACCCCAAAGGGAACACGAGCAGTACTTC. It specifies CASSPPQREHEQYF. Together with reference TRBV18 and TRBJ2-7, the CDR3 gives the full variable domain: NAGVMQNPRHLVRRRGQEARLRCSPMKGHSHVYWYRQLPEEGLKFMVYLQKENIIDESGMPKERFSAEFPKEGPSILRIQQVVRGDSAAYFCASSPPQREHEQYFGPGTRLTVT.

The CDR3 loop is CAWSVTGSGYTF. As DNA, the CDR3 is TGTGCCTGGAGTGTAACAGGGAGCGGCTACACCTTC. This chain connects TRBV30 to TRBJ1-2, with D perhaps TRBD1 (6 bases). The CDR3 is 12 residues long. Looked up from germline, CDR1 is GTSNPN and CDR2 is SVGIG (reference sequence). The V end lost 0 bases, the J end lost 8 bases, and 10 bases lay between the germline ends. The whole variable domain, remainder taken from reference TRBV30 and TRBJ1-2, is SQTIHQWPATLVQPVGSPLSLECTVEGTSNPNLYWYRQAAGRGLQLLFYSVGIGQISSEVPQNLSASRPQDRQFILSSKKLLLSDSGFYLCAWSVTGSGYTFGSGTRLTVV.

This chain connects TRBV15 to TRBJ2-3; 9 bases line up with TRBD2. The CDR3 is made up of 21 amino acids. Per germline, CDR1 LNHNV and CDR2 YYDKDF (reference sequence). V lost 2 bases, J lost 2 bases, and 20 bases stayed unmatched. The CDR3 reads CATSRYSGGGRAGGNTDTQYF. The CDR3 DNA follows: TGTGCCACCAGCAGATATTCCGGTGGCGGGAGGGCCGGAGGGAACACAGATACGCAGTATTTT. Combining the CDR3 with reference TRBV15 and TRBJ2-3 gives the whole variable domain DAMVIQNPRYQVTQFGKPVTLSCSQTLNHNVMYWYQQKSSQAPKLLFHYYDKDFNNEADTPDNFQSRRPNTSFCFLDIRSPGLGDTAMYLCATSRYSGGGRAGGNTDTQYFGPGTRLTVL.

This sequence joins TRBV6-1 and TRBJ2-7; 7 bases align to TRBD1. Trimming at V came to 6 bases and at J to 0 bases, leaving 8 bases not matched to a gene. The CDR3 runs 15 residues. Germline V gene sequence: CDR1 MNHNS, CDR2 SASEGT. The CDR3 region has the DNA TGTGCCAGCAGGCCGACAGGGTTAAACTCCTACGAGCAGTACTTC. This gives the protein CASRPTGLNSYEQYF.

The rearrangement links TRBV5-4 to TRBJ2-5, with 7 bases aligning to TRBD1. CDR3 length equals 15 residues. Trimming removed 4 bases from V and 2 bases from J; junction bases left unmatched: 8. Germline CDR1 reads SGHNT; CDR2 reads YYREEE (reference sequence). CDR3 sequence: CASSTGDRAQETQYF. The CDR3 DNA reads TGTGCCAGCAGCACCGGCGACAGGGCACAAGAGACCCAGTACTTC.

The chain employs TRBV11-3 and TRBJ2-3, with D unresolved. Germline loops: CDR1 SGHNT, CDR2 YENEEA. Trimming stripped 5 bases from V and 2 bases from J, with 8 bases between. The CDR3 runs 13 residues. The CDR3 sequence: CASSPWDTDTQYF. DNA for the CDR3: TGTGCCAGCAGCCCCTGGGACACAGATACGCAGTATTTT.

The chain recombines TRBV11-2 with TRBJ2-7; 11 bases are shared with TRBD2. V gave up 2 bases and J gave up 6 bases; unmatched junction bases: 6. Germline V gene lookup returns CDR1 SGHAT and CDR2 FQNNGV. This CDR3 has 15 amino acids. CDR3 nucleotides: TGTGCCAGCAGCTTAACCGCACTAGCGGGAGCCGAGCAGTACTTC. Residues: CASSLTALAGAEQYF.

V gene TRBV27 combines with J gene TRBJ2-7; 7 bases agree with TRBD2. The CDR3 spans 14 residues. The J segment lost 3 bases and the V segment lost 3 bases, leaving 5 bases of the junction unmatched. Germline V lookup: CDR1 MNHEY, CDR2 SMNVEV (reference sequence). The DNA for the CDR3 is TGTGCCAGCAGTTTCGGGAGGCAGGGCTACGAGCAGTACTTC. Protein product: CASSFGRQGYEQYF.

The chain combines TRBV30 with TRBJ2-1; D is perhaps TRBD1 or TRBD2 (5 bases each). The CDR3 covers 15 residues. The V gene lost 2 bases and the J gene lost 7 bases, with 18 bases spanning the gap. Germline CDR1 reads GTSNPN; CDR2 reads SVGIG (reference sequence). This CDR3 is CAWSNRGRGANEQFF. CDR3 nucleotide sequence: TGTGCCTGGAGTAACCGGGGCCGAGGGGCGAATGAGCAGTTCTTC.

This clone showed up just once. This chain joins TRBV5-1 and TRBJ1-1; D is perhaps TRBD1 (5 bases). The CDR3 spans 11 residues. Trimming left V 4 bases short and J 8 bases short, with 9 bases between. Germline CDR1 is SGHRS and CDR2 is YFSETQ. The CDR3 reads CASSDSREAFF. The CDR3, as DNA: TGCGCCAGCAGCGACAGTCGCGAAGCTTTCTTT.